The next 7 T cell receptor beta chains were all read from a single sample in a study of Ad26.COV2.S vaccination and SARS-CoV-2 variants. Sequenced by immunoSEQ multiplex PCR; TCRdb stores in-frame clones only, minus some. The table has roughly 300,000 clones, less than 90% seen once. Treatment in this sample: 15 to 20 received Ad26.COV2.S at low or high dose, single or two shots; several received placebo; per-sample allocation not given. Material that was analyzed had been drawn on day 63 after the first vaccine or placebo injection. This sample comprised peripheral blood, obtained in a trial of Ad26.COV2.S vaccine versus placebo. These receptors were collected from a person between 18 and 65 years old who received the Ad26.COV2.S COVID-19 vaccine or a placebo.

The rearrangement joins TRBV5-4 to TRBJ2-1; TRBD2 matches 8 bases. CDR1 and CDR2 (germline): SGHNT, YYREEE (reference sequence). This CDR3 region has 16 residues. Trimming cost V 10 bases and J 1 base; bases outside gene matches: 13. The CDR3 sequence is CAQSGSGRSSYNEQFF. CDR3 nucleotides: TGTGCCCAGTCAGGGAGCGGGAGAAGTTCCTACAATGAGCAGTTCTTC.

This clone was seen just once. The V call is TRBV19, the J call TRBJ2-3; 9 bases line up with TRBD1. V lost 11 bases and J lost 2; bases outside the gene matches: 11. The CDR3 has 15 amino acids. Germline V CDR1 and CDR2: LNHDA, SQIVND (reference sequence). CDR3 residues: CASIPTGGITDTQYF. The CDR3 bases are TGTGCCTCAATCCCCACAGGGGGCATCACAGATACGCAGTATTTT. The complete variable domain, with remaining parts taken from reference TRBV19 and TRBJ2-3, reads DGGITQSPKYLFRKEGQNVTLSCEQNLNHDAMYWYRQDPGQGLRLIYYSQIVNDFQKGDIAEGYSVSREKKESFPLTVTSAQKNPTAFYLCASIPTGGITDTQYFGPGTRLTVL.

The V call is TRBV6-1, the J call TRBJ2-3, with 9 bases identical to TRBD2. CDR1 MNHNS and CDR2 SASEGT come from the germline V gene. This CDR3 has 19 residues. With 0 bases clipped from V and 6 bases from J, the junction kept 16 bases outside the gene matches. The CDR3 reads CASSEAISATSGELDTQYF. CDR3 in DNA: TGTGCCAGCAGTGAAGCGATATCGGCGACTAGCGGAGAATTGGATACGCAGTATTTT.

The rearrangement uses TRBV15 and TRBJ2-5; D may be TRBD1 or TRBD2 (6 bases each). The CDR3 spans 16 residues. Germline lookup yields CDR1 LNHNV and CDR2 YYDKDF (reference sequence). Trimming took off 4 bases at V and 1 base at J, with 16 bases between the two ends. CDR3 DNA sequence: TGTGCCACCAGCAATAGGGGGGAGAGGGGCCAAGAGACCCAGTACTTC. This encodes CATSNRGERGQETQYF.

The genes are TRBV9 and TRBJ2-7, with D unresolved. V was trimmed by 1 base and J by 2 bases, leaving 10 bases between them. The CDR3 has 14 residues. In germline, CDR1 is SGDLS, CDR2 YYNGEE. DNA for the CDR3: TGTGCCAGCAGCGTAAGGGTTAACCCCTACGAGCAGTACTTC. Translation gives CASSVRVNPYEQYF.

The rearrangement links TRBV7-2 to TRBJ2-7; 8 bases match TRBD1. The CDR3 extends over 14 amino acids. Germline V CDR1 and CDR2: SGHTA, FQGNSA. V was clipped by 5 bases and J by 3 bases; unmatched bases: 6. CDR3 nucleotide sequence: TGTGCCAGCAGCCAATCAACAGGGGGCTACGAGCAGTACTTC. The encoded protein is CASSQSTGGYEQYF.

In this sample, this clone turned up once. The CDR3 loop is CASSTGGLTEAFF. CDR3 in DNA: TGTGCCAGCTCAACAGGGGGCCTCACTGAAGCTTTCTTT. This chain uses TRBV18 with TRBJ1-1; 9 bases line up with TRBD1. Germline values: CDR1 KGHSH, CDR2 LQKENI. V shed 5 bases, J shed 4 bases, and the junction held 2 bases outside the gene matches. This CDR3 spans 13 amino acids.